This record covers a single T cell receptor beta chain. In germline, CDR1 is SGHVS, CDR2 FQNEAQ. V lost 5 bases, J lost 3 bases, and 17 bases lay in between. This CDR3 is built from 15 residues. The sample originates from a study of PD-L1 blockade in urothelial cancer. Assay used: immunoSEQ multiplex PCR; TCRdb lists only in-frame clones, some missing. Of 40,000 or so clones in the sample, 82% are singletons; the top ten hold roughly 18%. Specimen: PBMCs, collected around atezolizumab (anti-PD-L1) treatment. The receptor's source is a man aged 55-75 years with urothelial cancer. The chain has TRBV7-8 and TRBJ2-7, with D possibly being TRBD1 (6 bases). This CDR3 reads CASSLYRAEYYEQYF. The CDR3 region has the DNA TGTGCCAGCAGCCTATACAGGGCCGAATACTACGAGCAGTACTTC.